This paragraph reports one T cell receptor (beta chain). Its antigen remains unidentified. This specimen comes from a study of OX40 agonist ivuxolimab in advanced cancers. Whole-study results and caveats: At 0.1 to 3.0 mg/kg, clonal expansion of CD4+ and CD8+ blood T cells had occurred by week 6. Clonal expansion among partial responders at 0.1-3.0 mg/kg ranked near the lowest.

CDR1 SGHDT and CDR2 YYEEEE come from the germline V gene. CDR3 length: 13 residues. V was cut by 1 base and J by 9 bases, with 13 bases left in between. Sequencing was performed with immunoSEQ multiplex PCR; in TCRdb, only in-frame clones are kept and a portion is missing. The table has tens of thousands of clones, over 80% seen once; the top ten hold 32%. This clonotype was obtained from an adult with an advanced solid tumor such as melanoma, head and neck, liver or kidney cancer. The chain recombines TRBV5-6 with TRBJ1-1, with D maybe TRBD1 (6 bases). Material: CD4+ or CD8+ T cells sorted from blood, obtained in a trial of the OX40 agonist ivuxolimab. The CDR3 spells CASSLPTGTQAFF. Written as DNA, the CDR3 is TGTGCCAGCAGCTTGCCGACAGGAACTCAAGCTTTCTTT.